Listed here are 27 T cell receptor beta chains from one sample, sequenced in a study of blood T cell repertoires in COVID-19. Data came from immunoSEQ multiplex PCR; TCRdb stores just in-frame clones and leaves some out. The sample has some 500,000 clones; 85% to 90% are singletons. The sample consisted of peripheral blood. The receptors shown here come from a woman aged 50 to 60 with COVID-19, enrolled during active disease.

About this clone: This may arise from a read error, as a much more abundant clone is one base away. At the DNA level, this CDR3 is encoded by other sequences in the same sample as well. The gene calls are TRBV27 and TRBJ2-1; 11 bases are a match to TRBD2. The CDR3 covers 15 residues. With 6 bases clipped from V and 4 bases from J, the junction kept 5 bases outside the gene matches. Germline V gene sequence: CDR1 MNHEY, CDR2 SMNVEV (reference sequence). The CDR3 here is CASSSGTSGYNEQFF. The CDR3 bases are TGTGCCAGCAGCTCCGGGACTAGCGGTTACAATGAGCAGTTCTTC.

The DNA of the CDR3 is TGTGCCAGCAGTAGACCGGGACAGGGTGTAGATACGCAGTATTTT. Translating it yields CASSRPGQGVDTQYF. The rearrangement uses TRBV28 and TRBJ2-3; TRBD1 matches at 9 bases. The CDR3 covers 15 residues. V was clipped by 5 bases and J by 5 bases; unmatched bases: 8. The germline V gene has CDR1 MDHEN and CDR2 SYDVKM.

The chain has TRBV30 and TRBJ1-1, with D possibly matching TRBD1 (5 bases). This CDR3 comprises 13 residues. Trimming pared 1 base from V and 5 bases from J, leaving 11 bases between. Germline CDR1 and CDR2: GTSNPN and SVGIG (reference sequence). The CDR3 DNA reads TGTGCCTGGAGTGGATCTGGGGGGACTGAAGCTTTCTTT. This codes for CAWSGSGGTEAFF.

This clone was seen just once. The chain links TRBV30 to TRBJ1-1, with D unresolved. Germline lookup yields CDR1 GTSNPN and CDR2 SVGIG (reference sequence). Between the trimmed V and J ends, which lost 0 bases and 7 bases, there was a span of 9 bases. The CDR3 contains 12 residues. The CDR3: CAWSVPGFEAFF. CDR3 in DNA: TGTGCCTGGAGTGTACCGGGGTTTGAAGCTTTCTTT.

The genes are TRBV2 and TRBJ2-3, with 11 nucleotides matching TRBD2. In germline, CDR1 is SNHLY, CDR2 FYNNEI. This CDR3 has 15 residues. Losses at the gene ends were 6 bases for V and 1 base for J; bases not matched to a gene: 3. The CDR3 sequence: CASRATSGGTDTQYF. CDR3 DNA sequence: TGTGCCAGCAGGGCGACTAGCGGGGGCACAGATACGCAGTATTTT.

As DNA, the CDR3 is TGTGCCAGCAGCCCCATAGGTAGCGGTGCAACCTACGAGCAGTACTTC. Translated: CASSPIGSGATYEQYF. V and J are TRBV27 and TRBJ2-7; tentatively, D is TRBD2 (6 bases). The CDR3 is 16 residues long. Germline V gene sequence: CDR1 MNHEY, CDR2 SMNVEV (reference sequence). Trimming pared 6 bases from V and 2 bases from J, leaving 20 bases between.

This clone was seen only once. The chain is built from TRBV5-1 and TRBJ2-2; TRBD2 might be the D (7 bases). The CDR3 spans 15 residues. CDR1 and CDR2 from the germline V gene are SGHRS and YFSETQ. Between the trimmed V and J ends, which lost 5 bases and 7 bases, there was a span of 18 bases. The CDR3 loop is CASRLRREGVGELFF. DNA for the CDR3: TGCGCCAGCAGACTTCGAAGGGAGGGGGTCGGGGAGCTGTTTTTT.

This chain links TRBV9 with TRBJ2-3; 8 bases are a match to TRBD2. CDR1 is SGDLS, CDR2 YYNGEE, per germline. The CDR3 consists of 14 residues. With V trimmed by 7 bases and J by 7 bases, 11 bases remained unmatched. This CDR3 is CASGSGGLANTQYF. The DNA for the CDR3 is TGTGCCAGCGGGTCGGGGGGGCTTGCAAATACGCAGTATTTT.

This clone was recorded only once. The chain recombines TRBV11-2 with TRBJ1-1; tentative D call: TRBD1 (6 bases). CDR3 length: 12 residues. Trimming took off 4 bases at V and 11 bases at J, with 14 bases between the two ends. Germline lookup yields CDR1 SGHAT and CDR2 FQNNGV. CDR3 amino acids: CASSSPGHLAFF. CDR3 bases: TGTGCCAGCAGCTCACCGGGACATTTGGCTTTCTTT.

J is TRBJ1-1 and V is TRBV14; possibly TRBD1 for D (6 bases). CDR3 length: 15 amino acids. Germline V gives CDR1 SGHDN, CDR2 FVKESK. The V gene lost 3 bases and the J gene lost 3 bases, with 14 bases spanning the gap. CDR3: CASSQLTGPDTEAFF. Here the CDR3 DNA reads TGTGCCAGCAGCCAGTTGACAGGTCCGGACACTGAAGCTTTCTTT. The full variable domain, rest sourced from reference TRBV14 and TRBJ1-1, is EAGVTQFPSHSVIEKGQTVTLRCDPISGHDNLYWYRRVMGKEIKFLLHFVKESKQDESGMPNNRFLAERTGGTYSTLKVQPAELEDSGVYFCASSQLTGPDTEAFFGQGTRLTVV.

This chain uses TRBV18 with TRBJ2-2; 9 nucleotides agree with TRBD1. CDR1 is KGHSH, CDR2 LQKENI, per germline. With 6 bases clipped from V and 3 bases from J, the junction kept 5 bases outside the gene matches. The CDR3 contains 15 residues. CDR3 region: CASSLGQGDTGELFF. In DNA form, the CDR3 reads TGTGCCAGCTCCCTGGGACAGGGTGACACCGGGGAGCTGTTTTTT. Supplemented by reference TRBV18 and TRBJ2-2, the full variable domain reads NAGVMQNPRHLVRRRGQEARLRCSPMKGHSHVYWYRQLPEEGLKFMVYLQKENIIDESGMPKERFSAEFPKEGPSILRIQQVVRGDSAAYFCASSLGQGDTGELFFGEGSRLTVL.

The chain links TRBV6-5 to TRBJ1-1; 9 nucleotides agree with TRBD1. The germline V gene has CDR1 MNHEY and CDR2 SVGAGI. The V segment lost 6 bases and the J segment 6 bases; nucleotides outside the gene matches: 5. The CDR3 totals 13 residues. CDR3 protein: CASRRDRVSEAFF. In DNA form, the CDR3 reads TGTGCCAGCAGAAGGGACAGGGTGTCTGAAGCTTTCTTT.

The table lists this clone with a count of one. This chain joins TRBV18 and TRBJ1-3; TRBD1 is a possible D gene (5 bases). CDR1 KGHSH and CDR2 LQKENI come from the germline V gene. The CDR3 is made up of 16 amino acids. Trimming cost V 6 bases and J 0 bases, with 15 bases left between them. CDR3 coding DNA: TGTGCCAGCTCGGAGGGACGGTTAGCCTCTGGAAACACCATATATTTT. This gives the protein CASSEGRLASGNTIYF.

The chain has TRBV10-3 and TRBJ2-5, with 8 bases that match TRBD2. Per germline, CDR1 ENHRY and CDR2 SYGVKD. The CDR3 consists of 16 residues. Trimming cost V 10 bases and J 5 bases; bases outside gene matches: 18. CDR3 residues: CATHGERRGGEETQYF. The CDR3, as DNA: TGTGCCACCCACGGCGAAAGACGGGGGGGCGAGGAGACCCAGTACTTC.

The chain links TRBV6-6 to TRBJ2-7; D is unclear. The CDR3 runs to 10 residues. V gave up 8 bases and J gave up 7 bases, with 9 bases separating them. CDR1 is MNHNY and CDR2 is SVGAGI in the germline V gene (reference sequence). CDR3 sequence reads: CASRGIEQYF. The DNA of the CDR3 is TGTGCCAGCCGAGGCATTGAGCAGTACTTC.

The chain joins TRBV9 to TRBJ2-7; TRBD1 agrees at 9 bases. Unmatched junction bases numbered 5, after V lost 4 bases and J lost 3 bases. Germline V gene data show CDR1 as SGDLS and CDR2 as YYNGEE. The CDR3 is made up of 14 amino acids. CDR3 amino acids: CASSSEGQGYEQYF. In DNA, the CDR3 is TGTGCCAGCAGCTCGGAGGGACAGGGCTACGAGCAGTACTTC.

The V and J genes are TRBV5-1 and TRBJ2-2, with D perhaps TRBD2 (5 bases). Deletions cut 0 bases from V and 3 bases from J, with 15 bases between. CDR1 SGHRS and CDR2 YFSETQ come from the germline V gene. The CDR3 loop spans 17 amino acids. The CDR3, as DNA: TGCGCCAGCAGCTTGGTCCCAAGGAGGTCAGACACCGGGGAGCTGTTTTTT. This codes for CASSLVPRRSDTGELFF.

The chain joins TRBV25-1 to TRBJ1-3, with 8 bases that match TRBD1. This CDR3 contains 16 residues. The V and J ends lost 3 bases and 4 bases, in that order; junction bases with no gene match: 8. Germline CDR1 and CDR2: MGHDK and SYGVNS. The DNA for the CDR3 is TGTGCCAGCAGTGATGCCAGGGGGCGTACAGGAAACACCATATATTTT. Encoded protein: CASSDARGRTGNTIYF.

The chain joins TRBV30 to TRBJ2-6; TRBD2 might be the D (6 bases). The CDR3 consists of 16 residues. Deletions cut 0 bases from V and 4 bases from J, with 13 bases between. Germline V gene sequence: CDR1 GTSNPN, CDR2 SVGIG (reference sequence). This chain's CDR3 is CAWSVLGRSGANVLTF. CDR3 sequence (DNA): TGTGCCTGGAGTGTACTGGGGAGGTCCGGGGCCAACGTCCTGACTTTC.

For the CDR3, the DNA is TGTGCCAGCAGCTTTACAGGGGGCACGGGCTACACCTTC. Translating gives CASSFTGGTGYTF. The J gene is TRBJ1-2, the V gene TRBV5-6; 9 bases match TRBD1. J was trimmed by 8 bases and V by 2 bases; bases with no gene match: 4. Germline CDR1 SGHDT, CDR2 YYEEEE. This CDR3 comprises 13 residues. The whole variable domain, filled in from reference TRBV5-6 and TRBJ1-2, reads DAGVTQSPTHLIKTRGQQVTLRCSPKSGHDTVSWYQQALGQGPQFIFQYYEEEERQRGNFPDRFSGHQFPNYSSELNVNALLLGDSALYLCASSFTGGTGYTFGSGTRLTVV.

V gene TRBV11-2 combines with J gene TRBJ2-7; 9 positions match TRBD1. Trimming removed 5 bases from V and 3 bases from J; junction bases left unmatched: 11. Germline V gene lookup returns CDR1 SGHAT and CDR2 FQNNGV. CDR3 length equals 16 residues. CDR3 nucleotide sequence: TGTGCCAGCAGCCGCGACTCCGGGGACAGGGTCTACGAGCAGTACTTC. This translates into CASSRDSGDRVYEQYF.

The chain carries TRBV4-1 and TRBJ2-2, with D perhaps matching TRBD1 (6 bases). Germline V lookup: CDR1 MGHRA, CDR2 YSYEKL. The V and J ends lost 1 base and 3 bases respectively, with 18 bases between them. There are 18 residues in the CDR3. The CDR3 sequence is CASSQVRPRTEYTGELFF. The CDR3 DNA follows: TGCGCCAGCAGCCAAGTTAGGCCGAGGACAGAATACACCGGGGAGCTGTTTTTT.

This sequence joins TRBV7-2 and TRBJ1-2; 9 nucleotides match TRBD1. From germline, CDR1 is SGHTA and CDR2 FQGNSA. The CDR3 totals 15 residues. V was clipped by 4 bases and J by 7 bases; unmatched bases: 10. DNA for the CDR3: TGTGCCAGCAGCTGGGACAGGGAAAACTTAGGTGGCTACACCTTC. This translates into CASSWDRENLGGYTF.

This chain uses TRBV27 with TRBJ2-2; a weak D match, TRBD1 (6 bases). Germline CDR1 is MNHEY and CDR2 is SMNVEV (reference sequence). V lost 5 bases to trimming and J lost 5 bases, with 21 bases between them. The CDR3 loop spans 17 amino acids. This CDR3 reads CASSHSEGVIGTGELFF. In nucleotides, the CDR3 is TGTGCCAGCAGTCACTCTGAGGGGGTAATTGGGACCGGGGAGCTGTTTTTT.

The chain uses TRBV10-2 and TRBJ2-7, with TRBD2 matching 11 bases. The CDR3 has 15 residues. Germline lookup yields CDR1 WSHSY and CDR2 SAAADI. V gave up 7 bases and J gave up 1 base; unmatched junction bases: 6. Here the CDR3 reads CASTPGLAVSYEQYF. CDR3 nucleotides: TGCGCCAGCACACCGGGACTAGCGGTATCCTACGAGCAGTACTTC.

The chain has TRBV6-5 and TRBJ2-2, with 9 bases identical to TRBD2. The ends lost 8 bases at V and 4 bases at J; junction bases unmatched: 5. The length of the CDR3 is 14 residues. Germline CDR1 and CDR2: MNHEY and SVGAGI. CDR3 in amino acids: CASGSGGTTGELFF. The CDR3 nucleotides are TGTGCCAGCGGGAGCGGGGGGACCACCGGGGAGCTGTTTTTT.

The chain employs TRBV30 and TRBJ2-7; TRBD1 matches 7 bases. This CDR3 region has 13 residues. The germline V gene encodes CDR1 GTSNPN and CDR2 SVGIG (reference sequence). J lost 5 bases, V lost 8 bases, and 12 bases had no gene match. The CDR3 region has the DNA TGTGCCGGGGCCCAGGGGGTAGGGGACGAGCAGTACTTC. Translated, it gives CAGAQGVGDEQYF. The full variable domain, in which reference TRBV30 and TRBJ2-7 provide the parts outside the CDR3, is SQTIHQWPATLVQPVGSPLSLECTVEGTSNPNLYWYRQAAGRGLQLLFYSVGIGQISSEVPQNLSASRPQDRQFILSSKKLLLSDSGFYLCAGAQGVGDEQYFGPGTRLTVT.